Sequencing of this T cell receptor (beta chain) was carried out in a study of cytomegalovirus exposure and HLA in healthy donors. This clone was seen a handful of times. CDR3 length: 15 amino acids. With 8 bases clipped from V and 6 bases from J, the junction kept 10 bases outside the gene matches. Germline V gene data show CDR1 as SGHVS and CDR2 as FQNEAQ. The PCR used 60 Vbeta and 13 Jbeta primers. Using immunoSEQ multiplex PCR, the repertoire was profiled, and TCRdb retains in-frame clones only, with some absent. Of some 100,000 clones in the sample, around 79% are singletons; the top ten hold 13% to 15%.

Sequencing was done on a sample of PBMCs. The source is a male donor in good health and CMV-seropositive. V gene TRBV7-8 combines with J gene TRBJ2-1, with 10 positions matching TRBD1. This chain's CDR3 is CASRPGQGPGNEQFF. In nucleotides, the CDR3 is TGTGCCAGCCGCCCGGGACAGGGGCCGGGCAATGAGCAGTTCTTC.